This T cell receptor (beta chain) stems from a study of cytomegalovirus exposure and HLA in healthy donors. The study, taken as a whole, reports: There were a few CMV-associated chains whose specificity for CMV antigens was confirmed in vitro.

With regard to this clone: Its antigen is unknown.

The CDR3 has 18 residues. Looked up from germline, CDR1 is LGHNA and CDR2 is YNFKEQ. The germline V and J ends were trimmed by 0 bases and 0 bases, with 15 bases remaining between them. With 60 Vbeta and 13 Jbeta primers, the PCR was carried out. Authors' analysis steps: Unique TCR beta chains numbered 60 million to 100 million in a later analysis, with around 10 million shared. Sequencing was performed with immunoSEQ multiplex PCR; in TCRdb, only in-frame clones are kept and a portion is missing. The V and J calls and clone size are taken from that table; D and trimming were inferred from the DNA. Here the sample table reports 50,000 or so clones.

This sequence joins TRBV4-2 and TRBJ1-3; D remains ambiguous. Sequenced input: PBMCs. This clonotype originated in a woman between 18 and 29 years old in good health and CMV-seronegative. The CDR3: CASSQEREEPSSGNTIYF. The CDR3 DNA sequence: TGTGCCAGCAGCCAAGAGCGGGAGGAGCCCTCCTCTGGAAACACCATATATTTT.